This T cell receptor (beta chain) was identified during a study of blood T cells in healthy people across ages. The sample holds a few counts of this clonotype. Germline V gene lookup returns CDR1 SQVTM and CDR2 ANQGSEA. V was shortened by 4 bases and J by 11 bases, with 11 bases between the two germline ends. There are 10 residues in the CDR3. Primed by a sample-barcoded 5' primer and a J-beta primer mix, a second PCR proceeded for 7 to 11 cycles. Each CDR3 protein gets one entry after TCRdb re-called the 5' RACE reads with MiXCR. The sample lists roughly 800,000 distinct CDR3 sequences; roughly 50% were seen once.

The sample was blood. The clonotype was recovered from a man aged 30 to 39 in good health. This rearrangement joins TRBV29-1 to TRBJ2-5; tentative D call: TRBD2 (5 bases). The CDR3 coding sequence is TGCAGCGTTGGCGGAGGTGAGCAGTACTTC. Encoded protein: CSVGGGEQYF.